The 27 T cell receptor beta chains in this list originate from one sample, sequenced in a study of OX40 agonist ivuxolimab in advanced cancers. Libraries were prepared by immunoSEQ multiplex PCR; TCRdb keeps only in-frame clonotypes and omits some of them. The sample consists of roughly 72,000 clones, roughly nine tenths of them appearing once. The source was CD4+ or CD8+ T cells sorted from blood, collected in a trial of the OX40 agonist ivuxolimab. The receptors shown here come from an adult with an advanced solid tumor such as melanoma, head and neck, liver or kidney cancer.

The rearrangement joins TRBV4-1 to TRBJ2-7; tentative D call: TRBD2 (6 bases). CDR1 is MGHRA, CDR2 YSYEKL, per germline. The ends were cut back, 0 bases at V and 2 bases at J, with 17 bases in the middle. The CDR3 spans 17 residues. Here the CDR3 DNA reads TGCGCCAGCAGCCAAGATGTAAAGGGGACTTGGACCTACGAGCAGTACTTC. Translation: CASSQDVKGTWTYEQYF.

This chain joins TRBV21-1 and TRBJ2-1; TRBD2 reflects the table's D call only, with no check against the DNA. TRBV21-1 is classified as a pseudogene. The CDR3 runs 17 residues. The DNA for the CDR3 is TGTGCCAGCAGCAAAGTTCCTAGCGGGAGAACCTACAATGAGCAGTTCTTC. Its protein is CASSKVPSGRTYNEQFF.

This clone was observed a handful of times. Other DNA sequences within the sample encode an identical CDR3. This chain uses TRBV28 with TRBJ2-7; D ambiguous. Germline values: CDR1 MDHEN, CDR2 SYDVKM. The CDR3 runs to 11 residues. V was trimmed by 5 bases and J by 2 bases, leaving 4 bases between them. The CDR3 sequence is CASSLAYEQYF. The CDR3, as DNA: TGTGCCAGCAGTCTCGCCTACGAGCAGTACTTC.

The chain carries TRBV27 and TRBJ2-3; 12 positions agree with TRBD2. The germline gives CDR1 MNHEY, CDR2 SMNVEV (reference sequence). V shed 5 bases, J shed 3 bases, and the junction held 3 bases outside the gene matches. The length of the CDR3 is 15 residues. CDR3 region: CASSPGTSGTDTQYF. DNA for the CDR3: TGTGCCAGCAGTCCCGGGACTAGCGGGACAGATACGCAGTATTTT.

This clone was counted once. The chain carries TRBV5-5 and TRBJ2-7; no definite D call. The germline V and J ends were trimmed by 2 bases and 3 bases, with 18 bases remaining between them. Germline CDR1 SGHKS, CDR2 YYEKEE (reference sequence). This CDR3 is 16 amino acids long. The CDR3 sequence: CASSLSYERAYYEQYF. The CDR3 coding sequence is TGTGCCAGCAGCTTAAGTTATGAAAGGGCCTACTACGAGCAGTACTTC.

The rearrangement links TRBV7-9 to TRBJ1-4; the D gene is possibly TRBD1 (5 bases). V was trimmed by 0 bases and J by 1 base, leaving 6 bases between them. CDR3 size: 15 residues. CDR1 SEHNR and CDR2 FQNEAQ come from the germline V gene (reference sequence). The CDR3 sequence: CASSLAQGTNEKLFF. The CDR3 bases are TGTGCCAGCAGCTTAGCCCAGGGAACTAATGAAAAACTGTTTTTT.

The V call is TRBV14, the J call TRBJ2-3, with unresolved D. V gave up 6 bases and J gave up 10 bases, with 20 bases separating them. CDR3 length: 14 residues. Germline V CDR1 and CDR2: SGHDN, FVKESK. The CDR3 loop is CASSPSAAGTSQYF. The CDR3 DNA reads TGTGCCAGCAGTCCTTCGGCGGCAGGTACTTCGCAGTATTTT.

The chain uses TRBV28 and TRBJ2-5; D tentatively reads TRBD1 or TRBD2 (5 bases each). This CDR3 is built from 15 residues. V lost 5 bases and J lost 5, with 18 bases in between. Per germline, CDR1 MDHEN and CDR2 SYDVKM. The CDR3 coding sequence is TGTGCCAGCAGTCCCGCCGCGTGGGGACGGGAGACCCAGTACTTC. Protein product: CASSPAAWGRETQYF.

This chain uses TRBV5-1 with TRBJ2-2; possible D gene TRBD1, 6 bases. The germline V gene has CDR1 SGHRS and CDR2 YFSETQ. The germline V and J ends were trimmed by 0 bases and 7 bases, with 10 bases remaining between them. CDR3 length: 14 residues. CDR3 nucleotides: TGCGCCAGCAGCTTGGACAGGGCGGGCGGGGAGCTGTTTTTT. Translation: CASSLDRAGGELFF.

The chain employs TRBV4-1 and TRBJ2-1; D unresolved. The germline CDR1 and CDR2 sequences are MGHRA and YSYEKL. V was cut by 0 bases and J by 4 bases, with 10 bases left in between. The CDR3 extends over 15 amino acids. This CDR3 is CASSQEYKDYNEQFF. CDR3 nucleotide sequence: TGCGCCAGCAGCCAAGAATATAAGGATTACAATGAGCAGTTCTTC.

The chain uses TRBV18 and TRBJ2-7, with no clear D. V lost 3 bases, J lost 4 bases, and 16 bases lay in between. The CDR3 is made up of 15 amino acids. The germline gives CDR1 KGHSH, CDR2 LQKENI. The DNA for the CDR3 is TGTGCCAGCTCACCTGGCGCTCGGGCCAATTACGAGCAGTACTTC. Encoded protein: CASSPGARANYEQYF.

The chain carries TRBV5-6 and TRBJ2-5; D gene ambiguous. The end of the DNA is better explained by TRBJ2-7, so the J call may be wrong. CDR1 is SGHDT and CDR2 is YYEEEE in the germline V gene. The CDR3 totals 13 residues. DNA of the CDR3: TGTGCCAGCAGCTTAAGTATTGCCTACGAGCAGTACTTC. Its translation is CASSLSIAYEQYF.

The chain has TRBV19 and TRBJ1-6; D unclear. This CDR3 comprises 18 residues. Germline V gives CDR1 LNHDA, CDR2 SQIVND (reference sequence). V was pared by 5 bases and J by 6 bases, with 23 bases between. This CDR3 reads CASSLRTNRRSGNSPLHF. DNA of the CDR3: TGTGCCAGTAGTCTCAGGACGAATCGTCGGTCTGGTAATTCACCCCTCCACTTT.

The gene calls are TRBV5-1 and TRBJ2-7, with D perhaps TRBD1 or TRBD2 (6 bases each). V shed 2 bases and J shed 1 base, with 10 bases lying between them. CDR1 is SGHRS and CDR2 is YFSETQ in the germline V gene. The CDR3 runs to 14 residues. The CDR3 bases are TGCGCCAGCAGCTTCCGGGGGCCATCCTACGAGCAGTACTTC. This translates into CASSFRGPSYEQYF.

The chain recombines TRBV5-6 with TRBJ2-2; D uncertain. Germline loops: CDR1 SGHDT, CDR2 YYEEEE. The CDR3 sequence is 13 residues long. Trimming took 2 bases from V and 3 from J, leaving 5 bases between them. This chain's CDR3 is CASSFWDTGELFF. The CDR3 region has the DNA TGTGCCAGCAGCTTTTGGGACACCGGGGAGCTGTTTTTT.

The chain uses TRBV2 and TRBJ1-5, with no clear D. The CDR3 consists of 14 residues. Trimming stripped 3 bases from V and 4 bases from J, with 10 bases between. Per germline, CDR1 SNHLY and CDR2 FYNNEI. CDR3 residues: CASSDSVGNQPQHF. CDR3 nucleotide sequence: TGTGCCAGCAGTGATTCGGTAGGGAATCAGCCCCAGCATTTT.

The rearrangement uses TRBV28 and TRBJ1-6; TRBD1 aligns across 10 bases. The CDR3 runs 17 residues. Germline CDR1 and CDR2: MDHEN and SYDVKM. The V and J ends lost 2 bases and 5 bases, in that order; junction bases with no gene match: 6. The CDR3 nucleotides are TGTGCCAGCAGTTTAAGGCGACAGGGGGCAGATAATTCACCCCTCCACTTT. Encoded protein: CASSLRRQGADNSPLHF.

The chain links TRBV19 to TRBJ1-5, with D unresolved. The CDR3 runs to 12 residues. V was shortened by 8 bases and J by 2 bases, with 7 bases between the two germline ends. Germline CDR1 LNHDA, CDR2 SQIVND (reference sequence). The CDR3 loop is CASHGRNQPQHF. The CDR3 coding sequence is TGTGCCAGTCATGGTCGCAATCAGCCCCAGCATTTT. The complete variable domain, with remaining parts taken from reference TRBV19 and TRBJ1-5, reads DGGITQSPKYLFRKEGQNVTLSCEQNLNHDAMYWYRQDPGQGLRLIYYSQIVNDFQKGDIAEGYSVSREKKESFPLTVTSAQKNPTAFYLCASHGRNQPQHFGDGTRLSIL.

The V gene is TRBV11-2, the J gene TRBJ1-2; TRBD1 is a possible D gene (5 bases). The CDR3 runs to 17 residues. V was trimmed by 1 base and J by 2 bases, leaving 17 bases between them. The germline CDR1 and CDR2 sequences are SGHAT and FQNNGV. CDR3 sequence: CASSLAGLWGSNYGYTF. CDR3 sequence (DNA): TGTGCCAGCAGCTTAGCGGGCCTATGGGGGTCGAACTATGGCTACACCTTC. The complete variable domain, with remaining parts taken from reference TRBV11-2 and TRBJ1-2, reads EAGVAQSPRYKIIEKRQSVAFWCNPISGHATLYWYQQILGQGPKLLIQFQNNGVVDDSQLPKDRFSAERLKGVDSTLKIQPAKLEDSAVYLCASSLAGLWGSNYGYTFGSGTRLTVV.

The chain has TRBV11-2 and TRBJ2-7; TRBD2 is a possible D gene (6 bases). This CDR3 is built from 13 residues. Germline CDR1 reads SGHAT; CDR2 reads FQNNGV. V was clipped by 6 bases and J by 2 bases, with 11 bases between them. The DNA for the CDR3 is TGTGCCAGCAGGCGGGGACTTCCCTACGAGCAGTACTTC. It yields the protein CASRRGLPYEQYF.

This chain joins TRBV10-3 and TRBJ2-7, with 14 nucleotides matching TRBD2. The CDR3 runs to 16 residues. The trim removed 6 bases at V and 6 bases at J, leaving 10 bases unmatched. The germline V gene has CDR1 ENHRY and CDR2 SYGVKD. The CDR3: CAISDPGLAGAGEQYF. CDR3 bases: TGTGCCATCAGCGACCCGGGACTAGCGGGAGCCGGCGAGCAGTACTTC.

The chain links TRBV29-1 to TRBJ2-2; D uncertain. The CDR3 consists of 13 residues. Looked up from germline, CDR1 is SQVTM and CDR2 is ANQGSEA. Between the trimmed V and J ends, which lost 6 bases and 1 base, there was a span of 9 bases. The CDR3 nucleotides read TGCAGCGTGCTCGGCGGGAACACCGGGGAGCTGTTTTTT. The encoded protein is CSVLGGNTGELFF.

The chain links TRBV2 to TRBJ2-7; D is possibly TRBD1 (6 bases). V shed 5 bases and J shed 0 bases, with 11 bases lying between them. CDR1 is SNHLY and CDR2 is FYNNEI in the germline V gene. This CDR3 is 14 amino acids long. CDR3 protein: CASSTDRTSYEQYF. Written as DNA, the CDR3 is TGTGCCAGCAGTACCGACAGGACCTCCTACGAGCAGTACTTC.

This chain connects TRBV5-4 to TRBJ1-1; TRBD1 agrees at 11 bases. V was clipped by 0 bases and J by 8 bases; unmatched bases: 6. CDR3 length equals 15 residues. Germline loops: CDR1 SGHNT, CDR2 YYREEE (reference sequence). CDR3 coding DNA: TGTGCCAGCAGCTTGGGGGGGACAGGGGGTACCGAAGCTTTCTTT. Its protein is CASSLGGTGGTEAFF.

This chain joins TRBV27 and TRBJ1-3; 7 nucleotides match TRBD1. Per germline, CDR1 MNHEY and CDR2 SMNVEV (reference sequence). The CDR3 runs 17 residues. V shed 2 bases and J 7 bases; nucleotides not matched to a gene: 14. In DNA form, the CDR3 reads TGTGCCAGCAGTTTACGGGCAGGGGGTTTACCTAGGAACACCATATATTTT. This translates into CASSLRAGGLPRNTIYF.

CDR3 nucleotide sequence: TGTGCCAGTACCCGAGGGAATGAAAAACTGTTTTTT. As protein: CASTRGNEKLFF. The V call is TRBV19, the J call TRBJ1-4; D is unresolved. The CDR3 sequence is 12 residues long. Deletions cut 7 bases from V and 5 bases from J, with 8 bases between. CDR1 and CDR2 from the germline V gene are LNHDA and SQIVND (reference sequence).

V and J are TRBV18 and TRBJ2-1; D is possibly TRBD2 (5 bases). Germline V lookup: CDR1 KGHSH, CDR2 LQKENI. CDR3 size: 16 residues. V lost 3 bases and J 0 bases, leaving 12 bases between the germline ends. For the CDR3, the DNA is TGTGCCAGCTCACCTCGCACGGGAAGCTCCTACAATGAGCAGTTCTTC. Amino acids: CASSPRTGSSYNEQFF.